The present entry profiles one T cell receptor beta chain with its context. What it binds is not known. In the same sample, other DNA sequences code for this CDR3. The PCR contained 60 Vbeta and 13 Jbeta primers. Original analysis: In a later analysis, around 12 million of approximately 81 million unique beta chains occurred in at least two donors. The data were produced by immunoSEQ multiplex PCR, yet TCRdb's version contains in-frame clones alone and is incomplete. That table gives V, J and clone size, and the DNA gave D and trimming. The table has some 100,000 clones, approximately 73% seen once. This record belongs to a study of cytomegalovirus exposure and HLA in healthy donors. Study-wide results and caveats: Productive rates of about 90% or about 30% were seen for most TCR beta V segments in an earlier analysis. Despite most TCR sequences being rare, some public TCRs occurred in many donors.

The sequence was collected from a man aged 40-49 years in good health and CMV-seronegative. Material for sequencing was PBMCs.

Here the CDR3 DNA reads TGTGCCTGGAGCGTATTGGGGGGAACAGATACGCAGTATTTT. Translation gives CAWSVLGGTDTQYF. The chain joins TRBV30 to TRBJ2-3, with a weak D call TRBD2 (6 bases). There are 14 residues in the CDR3. Germline CDR1 GTSNPN, CDR2 SVGIG (reference sequence). Trimming removed 3 bases from V and 3 bases from J, with 13 bases in between.